This section outlines one T cell receptor beta chain sequence together with its context. The assay was immunoSEQ multiplex PCR, and TCRdb's table has in-frame clones only and misses some. The sample contains approximately 170,000 clones, about 94% of which appear only once. This sample was included in a study of control samples from healthy donors and cancer patients. There are 15 residues in the CDR3. Germline CDR1 MNHNS, CDR2 SASEGT. Between the trimmed V and J ends, which lost 1 base and 6 bases, there was a span of 10 bases. The sequencing input was blood. The rearrangement joins TRBV6-1 to TRBJ1-6, with D possibly being TRBD1 (6 bases). The receptor was isolated from a woman aged 55-70 years in good health. The CDR3 is CASSEVTGVNSPLHF. The CDR3 bases are TGTGCCAGCAGTGAAGTGACAGGAGTTAATTCACCCCTCCACTTT.